The 32 T cell receptor beta chains in this list originate from one sample, sequenced in a study of blood T cell repertoires in COVID-19. Clones were read by immunoSEQ multiplex PCR, and TCRdb kept only the in-frame ones, dropping some. The sample contains about 670,000 clones, approximately 90% of which appear only once. The sample was peripheral blood. The receptors derive from a woman aged 18-29 years with acute or convalescent COVID-19.

The chain links TRBV11-2 to TRBJ1-1, with 9 bases matching TRBD1. Germline CDR1 and CDR2: SGHAT and FQNNGV. There are 15 residues in the CDR3. J lost 4 bases, V lost 5 bases, and 8 bases had no gene match. The CDR3 DNA follows: TGTGCCAGCAGCCCTAGACCACAGGGGGCCACTGAAGCTTTCTTT. It codes for CASSPRPQGATEAFF.

This chain connects TRBV6-2 or TRBV6-3 to TRBJ1-5, with a possible D match to TRBD1 (5 bases). Deletions cut 4 bases from V and 1 base from J, with 14 bases between. Germline CDR1 reads MNHEY; CDR2 reads SVGEGT. CDR3 length: 16 residues. CDR3 sequence: CASSSRVGGSNQPQHF. CDR3 DNA: TGTGCCAGCAGTTCCAGGGTGGGTGGGAGCAATCAGCCCCAGCATTTT.

V usage is TRBV6-4 and J usage is TRBJ2-2, with D tentatively TRBD2 (7 bases). From germline, CDR1 is MRHNA and CDR2 SNTAGT. The CDR3 consists of 14 residues. Trimming shortened V by 8 bases and J by 6 bases, and 16 bases separated the two germline ends. For the CDR3, the DNA is TGTGCCAGCCGGGAGTCGGGGGGCCCCGGGGAGCTGTTTTTT. Residues: CASRESGGPGELFF.

The chain combines TRBV28 with TRBJ1-5, with TRBD1 as a possible D gene (6 bases). This CDR3 spans 13 amino acids. Trimming pared 8 bases from V and 3 bases from J, leaving 11 bases between. Germline V gene sequence: CDR1 MDHEN, CDR2 SYDVKM. CDR3 DNA sequence: TGTGCCAGCCGGGACACCAACAATCAGCCCCAGCATTTT. Its translation is CASRDTNNQPQHF.

This sequence joins TRBV19 and TRBJ2-7, with TRBD2 as a possible D gene (6 bases). Germline loops: CDR1 LNHDA, CDR2 SQIVND (reference sequence). Trimming shortened V by 10 bases and J by 3 bases, and 13 bases separated the two germline ends. This CDR3 contains 12 residues. CDR3 amino acids: CATRDSFYEQYF. The CDR3 DNA follows: TGTGCCACGAGGGACTCCTTCTACGAGCAGTACTTC.

V is TRBV10-3 and J is TRBJ1-1; D is uncertain. CDR3 length equals 11 residues. Germline lookup yields CDR1 ENHRY and CDR2 SYGVKD. With 6 bases removed from V and 9 bases from J, the gap between germline ends came to 11 bases. CDR3 region: CAISPGFQAFF. Here the CDR3 DNA reads TGTGCCATCAGCCCGGGGTTCCAAGCTTTCTTT.

The chain carries TRBV4-1 and TRBJ1-2; no definite D call. V was pared by 0 bases and J by 4 bases, with 6 bases between. This CDR3 has 13 residues. Per the germline V gene, CDR1 is MGHRA and CDR2 is YSYEKL. As DNA, the CDR3 is TGCGCCAGCAGCCAAGATCCGAGCTATGGCTACACCTTC. Translating gives CASSQDPSYGYTF.

The CDR3 is CASSQQGASGANVLTF. Here the CDR3 DNA reads TGCGCCAGCAGCCAACAGGGGGCCTCTGGGGCCAACGTCCTGACTTTC. This chain links TRBV4-1 with TRBJ2-6, with 8 nucleotides matching TRBD1. This CDR3 is built from 16 residues. The germline V gene has CDR1 MGHRA and CDR2 YSYEKL. The V gene end was trimmed by 2 bases and the J gene end by 0 bases; junction bases not matched to a gene: 0.

As to this clone: Other DNA variants within this sample encode the same CDR3. The chain links TRBV7-3 to TRBJ1-1; TRBD1 agrees at 8 bases. Germline CDR1 and CDR2: SGHTA and FQGTGA. The J segment lost 2 bases and the V segment lost 5 bases, leaving 1 base of the junction unmatched. CDR3 length equals 13 residues. The CDR3 is CASSPGGNTEAFF. The DNA of the CDR3 is TGTGCCAGCAGCCCAGGGGGCAACACTGAAGCTTTCTTT.

This clone showed up just a few times. The genes are TRBV14 and TRBJ1-3; D is undetermined. The CDR3 extends over 14 amino acids. Trimming stripped 4 bases from V and 1 base from J, with 8 bases between. Germline loops: CDR1 SGHDN, CDR2 FVKESK. The CDR3 nucleotides are TGTGCCAGCAGCCCTAGTTGGTCTGGAAACACCATATATTTT. This encodes CASSPSWSGNTIYF.

This sequence joins TRBV15 and TRBJ2-7; no definite D call. Germline CDR1 is LNHNV and CDR2 is YYDKDF (reference sequence). V lost 4 bases to trimming and J lost 2 bases, with 9 bases between them. The CDR3 is made up of 13 amino acids. CDR3 nucleotide sequence: TGTGCCACCAGCACAGAATCAGCCTACGAGCAGTACTTC. Translation: CATSTESAYEQYF.

CDR3 loop: CASSLAAGTGKGYTF. The CDR3 region has the DNA TGCGCCAGCAGCTTGGCCGCCGGGACAGGGAAGGGCTACACCTTC. The rearrangement joins TRBV5-1 to TRBJ1-2; 9 bases align to TRBD1. This CDR3 comprises 15 residues. Germline V lookup: CDR1 SGHRS, CDR2 YFSETQ. With V trimmed by 0 bases and J by 8 bases, 8 bases remained unmatched.

The rearrangement uses TRBV27 and TRBJ2-5, with D perhaps matching TRBD2 (6 bases). This CDR3 is 15 amino acids long. Trimming removed 1 base at V and 5 bases at J, with 14 bases between. Germline loops: CDR1 MNHEY, CDR2 SMNVEV (reference sequence). CDR3 residues: CASSLYIGSGETQYF. DNA for the CDR3: TGTGCCAGCAGTTTATACATAGGGAGCGGGGAGACCCAGTACTTC.

This sequence joins TRBV29-1 and TRBJ2-7; TRBD1 matches 8 bases. V shed 6 bases, J shed 5 bases, and the junction held 3 bases outside the gene matches. This CDR3 spans 11 amino acids. CDR1 and CDR2 from the germline V gene are SQVTM and ANQGSEA. CDR3 protein: CSVATGDEQYF. In DNA form, the CDR3 reads TGCAGCGTGGCGACAGGGGACGAGCAGTACTTC.

The V call is TRBV7-6, the J call TRBJ2-2; the match to TRBD2 covers 11 bases. The CDR3 runs 19 residues. The germline V gene has CDR1 SGHVS and CDR2 FNYEAQ. V shed 1 base and J 2 bases; nucleotides not matched to a gene: 9. As DNA, the CDR3 is TGTGCCAGCAGCTTAGGCAGAACTAGCGGGGGCCCCAACACCGGGGAGCTGTTTTTT. Amino acid sequence: CASSLGRTSGGPNTGELFF. Full variable domain (rest looked up from reference TRBV7-6 and TRBJ2-2): GAGVSQSPRYKVTKRGQDVALRCDPISGHVSLYWYRQALGQGPEFLTYFNYEAQQDKSGLPNDRFSAERPEGSISTLTIQRTEQRDSAMYRCASSLGRTSGGPNTGELFFGEGSRLTVL.

The chain carries TRBV19 and TRBJ2-3; 7 bases align to TRBD2. Per the germline V gene, CDR1 is LNHDA and CDR2 is SQIVND (reference sequence). J was trimmed by 7 bases and V by 7 bases; bases with no gene match: 11. This CDR3 spans 14 amino acids. The CDR3, as DNA: TGTGCCAGTACCCCGGGAAGACTAGCTTATACGCAGTATTTT. Its protein is CASTPGRLAYTQYF.

The rearrangement links TRBV9 to TRBJ2-3, with TRBD2 identical over 8 bases. With 4 bases clipped from V and 2 bases from J, the junction kept 9 bases outside the gene matches. Germline CDR1 and CDR2: SGDLS and YYNGEE. The CDR3 sequence is 16 residues long. Written as DNA, the CDR3 is TGTGCCAGCAGCAGTAGCGGGGCCCTACCCACAGATACGCAGTATTTT. Residues: CASSSSGALPTDTQYF.

This sequence joins TRBV6-1 and TRBJ2-5; the match to TRBD1 covers 7 bases. CDR3 length equals 17 residues. J lost 5 bases, V lost 3 bases, and 15 bases had no gene match. Looked up from germline, CDR1 is MNHNS and CDR2 is SASEGT. The CDR3 sequence is CASSERDSIFLGETQYF. The CDR3 DNA sequence: TGTGCCAGCAGTGAGAGGGACAGCATATTCTTGGGGGAGACCCAGTACTTC.

V is TRBV9 and J is TRBJ1-6; TRBD1 is a possible D gene (6 bases). V dropped 3 bases and J dropped 4 bases, with 11 bases sitting between them. CDR3 length: 15 residues. Germline V gene lookup returns CDR1 SGDLS and CDR2 YYNGEE. The DNA of the CDR3 is TGTGCCAGCAGCGAGGGACACTCTTATAATTCACCCCTCCACTTT. Amino acid sequence: CASSEGHSYNSPLHF.

The chain is built from TRBV19 and TRBJ2-7; 9 bases line up with TRBD1. V shed 3 bases and J 5 bases; nucleotides not matched to a gene: 8. The CDR3 has 15 amino acids. Germline loops: CDR1 LNHDA, CDR2 SQIVND (reference sequence). CDR3 coding DNA: TGTGCCAGTAGTATGGCTCCCACAGGGGGCCACGAGCAGTACTTC. This encodes CASSMAPTGGHEQYF.

The V gene is TRBV4-2, the J gene TRBJ2-3; TRBD2 aligns across 11 bases. CDR3 size: 18 residues. Trimming removed 5 bases from V and 2 bases from J; junction bases left unmatched: 12. Germline CDR1 LGHNA, CDR2 YNFKEQ. The CDR3 region has the DNA TGTGCCAGCAGCACCCCCTCCCTAGCGGGGGGACACACAGATACGCAGTATTTT. This sequence encodes CASSTPSLAGGHTDTQYF.

The chain couples TRBV19 to TRBJ1-1, with D possibly matching TRBD1 (5 bases). This CDR3 is built from 20 residues. Trimming pared 5 bases from V and 1 base from J, leaving 29 bases between. Germline CDR1 is LNHDA and CDR2 is SQIVND (reference sequence). CDR3 amino acids: CASSSWGRRGTPDGNTEAFF. The CDR3 bases are TGTGCCAGTAGTTCATGGGGCCGCCGCGGGACGCCCGACGGGAACACTGAAGCTTTCTTT. The full variable domain, its missing parts supplied by reference TRBV19 and TRBJ1-1, is DGGITQSPKYLFRKEGQNVTLSCEQNLNHDAMYWYRQDPGQGLRLIYYSQIVNDFQKGDIAEGYSVSREKKESFPLTVTSAQKNPTAFYLCASSSWGRRGTPDGNTEAFFGQGTRLTVV.

The chain recombines TRBV4-1 with TRBJ2-6; 8 bases line up with TRBD1. This CDR3 spans 15 amino acids. Germline V gene data show CDR1 as MGHRA and CDR2 as YSYEKL. V was clipped by 3 bases and J by 8 bases; unmatched bases: 6. CDR3 in DNA: TGCGCCAGCAGCCACTTGGGGACAGGACCCAACGTCCTGACTTTC. It is translated as CASSHLGTGPNVLTF.

The rearrangement joins TRBV2 to TRBJ1-1; D gene unclear. Trimming left V 8 bases short and J 9 bases short, with 10 bases between. This CDR3 spans 10 amino acids. Germline CDR1 reads SNHLY; CDR2 reads FYNNEI. The CDR3 sequence is CASQTGKAFF. CDR3 nucleotide sequence: TGTGCCAGCCAGACGGGTAAAGCTTTCTTT.

The V call is TRBV4-1, the J call TRBJ2-1, with a tentative D call TRBD2 (5 bases). The CDR3 is 18 residues long. CDR1 MGHRA and CDR2 YSYEKL come from the germline V gene. V was cut by 3 bases and J by 9 bases, with 27 bases left in between. Here the CDR3 reads CASSHAGAFVTGWSEQFF. The DNA of the CDR3 is TGCGCCAGCAGCCACGCTGGTGCCTTCGTGACGGGGTGGAGTGAGCAGTTCTTC.

This clone was observed once. The V gene is TRBV7-2, the J gene TRBJ1-1; no definite D call. Germline V gene lookup returns CDR1 SGHTA and CDR2 FQGNSA. This CDR3 region has 14 residues. Between the trimmed V and J ends, which lost 3 bases and 2 bases, there was a span of 10 bases. The CDR3 spells CASSFRSSNTEAFF. In nucleotides, the CDR3 is TGTGCCAGCAGCTTTAGGAGCTCTAACACTGAAGCTTTCTTT.

The chain combines TRBV5-1 with TRBJ2-3, with D possibly matching TRBD2 (6 bases). The germline V gene encodes CDR1 SGHRS and CDR2 YFSETQ. This CDR3 region has 14 residues. V was cut by 5 bases and J by 2 bases, with 12 bases left in between. CDR3 in amino acids: CASSPGLVTDTQYF. CDR3 DNA: TGCGCCAGCAGTCCGGGACTGGTCACAGATACGCAGTATTTT.

The rearrangement links TRBV5-4 to TRBJ1-2; no firm D call. Germline V gene sequence: CDR1 SGHNT, CDR2 YYREEE (reference sequence). This CDR3 has 15 amino acids. V was pared by 6 bases and J by 4 bases, with 19 bases between. CDR3 region: CASNFAATGSYGYTF. The CDR3 DNA reads TGTGCCAGCAACTTCGCCGCTACCGGGAGCTATGGCTACACCTTC.

The chain links TRBV19 to TRBJ1-3; no reliable D call. V shed 5 bases and J shed 0 bases, with 8 bases lying between them. CDR3 length: 14 residues. Germline V gene lookup returns CDR1 LNHDA and CDR2 SQIVND (reference sequence). Written as DNA, the CDR3 is TGTGCCAGTAGTGGGCAGAACTCTGGAAACACCATATATTTT. Its translation is CASSGQNSGNTIYF.

The chain couples TRBV6-6 to TRBJ1-2, with D uncertain. Germline values: CDR1 MNHNY, CDR2 SVGAGI (reference sequence). V gave up 7 bases and J gave up 8 bases, with 17 bases separating them. The CDR3 loop spans 13 amino acids. CDR3 residues: CASTLGGERGYTF. The CDR3 DNA follows: TGTGCCAGCACCCTCGGTGGGGAGCGGGGCTACACCTTC.

The genes are TRBV6-1 and TRBJ2-7; 9 nucleotides align to TRBD1. CDR1 is MNHNS and CDR2 is SASEGT in the germline V gene. The CDR3 extends over 15 amino acids. J lost 2 bases, V lost 1 base, and 3 bases had no gene match. The CDR3 loop is CASSEDGTGPYEQYF. In nucleotides, the CDR3 is TGTGCCAGCAGTGAAGATGGGACAGGGCCCTACGAGCAGTACTTC.

V gene TRBV7-9 combines with J gene TRBJ1-3; D not resolved. CDR1 is SEHNR, CDR2 FQNEAQ, per germline (reference sequence). V was clipped by 1 base and J by 2 bases, with 6 bases between them. The CDR3 has 14 amino acids. The CDR3 bases are TGTGCCAGCAGCTTAGAGCAGGCTGGAAACACCATATATTTT. Residues: CASSLEQAGNTIYF.